These T cell receptor beta chains were read from a single sample in a study of beta chain features in type 1 diabetes. Profiled with immunoSEQ multiplex PCR; TCRdb holds only in-frame clones, not every one. This table holds around 330,000 clones, approximately 10% found once. Sequenced material: naive CD4+ T cells from blood. The receptor source for this set is a woman in her 30s in good health. Both conserved end residues are trimmed from each CDR3.

v_gene: TRBV4-2
CDR3aa: ASSQETSGVSGQY

v_gene: TRBV7-9
CDR3aa: ASSPGKGVTDTQY

v_gene: TRBV4-3
CDR3aa: ASSQDPGGRNEQF

v_gene: TRBV19
CDR3aa: ASSGGSHRTDTQY

v_gene: TRBV11-3
CDR3aa: ASSFSLRPIHGVQETQY

v_gene: TRBV29-1
CDR3aa: SVERLAANTGELF

v_gene: TRBV30
CDR3aa: AWSRDRGQGGANVLT

v_gene: TRBV7-3
CDR3aa: ASSQQGYTEAF

v_gene: TRBV7-6
CDR3aa: ASSQTGTGGYNEQF

v_gene: TRBV19
CDR3aa: ASSQGFTTDTQY

v_gene: TRBV5-1
CDR3aa: ASSPDMNTEAF

v_gene: TRBV18
CDR3aa: ASSPPGLGYDEQF

v_gene: TRBV28
CDR3aa: ASSLKTGGADQQY

v_gene: TRBV18
CDR3aa: ASSPDSLNTEAF

v_gene: TRBV19
CDR3aa: ASSIRLAEVTYEQY

v_gene: TRBV11-2
CDR3aa: ASSPIAGGNIQY

v_gene: TRBV7-2
CDR3aa: ASSLGPQGADGYT

v_gene: TRBV28
CDR3aa: ASSPAGQGGEKLF

v_gene: TRBV30
CDR3aa: AWSFTLTNTEAF

v_gene: TRBV25-1
CDR3aa: ASSVAGTGGHEQF

v_gene: TRBV5-1
CDR3aa: ASILQDTQY

v_gene: TRBV18
CDR3aa: ASSPLGLAGGNEQF